Sequencing of this T cell receptor (beta chain) was carried out in a study of blood T cell repertoires in COVID-19. Study overall: In each case, the material was cDNA or gDNA derived from T cells, B-cell-depleted T cells, or PBMCs.

Trimming removed 7 bases from V and 4 bases from J; junction bases left unmatched: 4. Germline CDR1 is SNHLY and CDR2 is FYNNEI. The CDR3 sequence is 14 residues long. The study assigned cohorts using participant-reported clinical history. TCRdb's copy holds only in-frame clones and misses some; the assay was immunoSEQ multiplex PCR. The data hold some 400,000 clones, with around nine tenths observed a single time. This chain links TRBV2 with TRBJ1-4, with 9 nucleotides matching TRBD1. Sequencing was performed on PBMCs or T cells enriched from blood (not recorded which). This TCR derives from a woman in her 30s who had recovered from COVID-19. This CDR3 reads CASKWGQGNEKLFF. The CDR3, as DNA: TGTGCCAGCAAGTGGGGACAGGGTAATGAAAAACTGTTTTTT.